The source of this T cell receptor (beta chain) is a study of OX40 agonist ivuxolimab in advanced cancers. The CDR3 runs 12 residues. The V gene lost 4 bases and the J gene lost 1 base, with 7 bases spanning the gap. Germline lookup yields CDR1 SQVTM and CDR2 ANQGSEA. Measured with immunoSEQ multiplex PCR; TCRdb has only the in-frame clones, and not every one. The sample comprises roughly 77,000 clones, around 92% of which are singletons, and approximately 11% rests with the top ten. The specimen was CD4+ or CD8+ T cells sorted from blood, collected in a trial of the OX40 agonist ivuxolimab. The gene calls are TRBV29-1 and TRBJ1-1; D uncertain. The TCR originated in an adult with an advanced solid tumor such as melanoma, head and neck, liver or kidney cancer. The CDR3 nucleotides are TGCAGCGTTGCTGGGGAGAACACTGAAGCTTTCTTT. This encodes CSVAGENTEAFF.